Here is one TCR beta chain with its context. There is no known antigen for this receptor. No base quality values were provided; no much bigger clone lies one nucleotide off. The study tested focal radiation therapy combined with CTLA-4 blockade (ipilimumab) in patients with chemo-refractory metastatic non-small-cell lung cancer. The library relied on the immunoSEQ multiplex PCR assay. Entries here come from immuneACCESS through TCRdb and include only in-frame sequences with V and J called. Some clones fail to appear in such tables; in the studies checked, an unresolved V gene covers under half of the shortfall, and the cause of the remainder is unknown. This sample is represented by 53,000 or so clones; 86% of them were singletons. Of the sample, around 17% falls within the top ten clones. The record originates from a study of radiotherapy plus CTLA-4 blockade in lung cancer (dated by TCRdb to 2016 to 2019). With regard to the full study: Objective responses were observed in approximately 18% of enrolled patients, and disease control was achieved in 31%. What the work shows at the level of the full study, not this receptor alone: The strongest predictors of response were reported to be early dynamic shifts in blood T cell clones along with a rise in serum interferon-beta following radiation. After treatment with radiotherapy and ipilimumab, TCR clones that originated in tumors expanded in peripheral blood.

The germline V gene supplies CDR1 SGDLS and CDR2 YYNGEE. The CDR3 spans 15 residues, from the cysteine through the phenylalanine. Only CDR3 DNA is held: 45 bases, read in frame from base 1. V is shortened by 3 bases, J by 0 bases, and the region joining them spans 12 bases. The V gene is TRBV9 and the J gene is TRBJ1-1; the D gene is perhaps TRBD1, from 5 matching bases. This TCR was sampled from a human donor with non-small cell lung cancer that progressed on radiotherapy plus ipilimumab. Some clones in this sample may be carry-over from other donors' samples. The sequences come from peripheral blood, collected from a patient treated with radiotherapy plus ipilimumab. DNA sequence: TGTGCCAGCAGCGGCAAAGACAGCCTGAACACTGAAGCTTTCTTT. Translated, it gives CASSGKDSLNTEAFF.